This entry lists 7 T cell receptor beta chains sequenced from one sample in a study of T cells in Graves' hyperthyroidism and ophthalmopathy. RNA transcripts were the template for amplifying TCR beta CDR3 regions. The HTBI primer set was used in a first-round RT-PCR of the TCR CDR3. Via MiXCR, TCRdb re-called the multiplex PCR reads, giving one row per CDR3 protein. The sample lists around 260,000 distinct CDR3 sequences, 20% to 25% occurring once. Sequencing was carried out using blood. The source is a man aged 35 to 55 with Graves' hyperthyroidism that later progressed to Graves' ophthalmopathy.

Ten or more counts support this clonotype. The chain joins TRBV12-3 or TRBV12-4 to TRBJ2-2; no firm D call. V was cut by 2 bases and J by 1 base, with 5 bases left in between. CDR3 size: 14 residues. This CDR3 is CASSLSENTGELFF. The DNA of the CDR3 is TGTGCCAGCAGTTTATCAGAGAACACCGGGGAGCTGTTTTTT.

The sample holds many counts of this clonotype. The rearrangement links TRBV3-1 to TRBJ2-2, with D hard to call. Trimming took off 1 base at V and 7 bases at J, with 7 bases between the two ends. The CDR3 sequence is 13 residues long. CDR1 and CDR2 (germline): LGHDT, YNNKEL (reference sequence). CDR3 sequence: CASSQVAHGELFF. CDR3 bases: TGTGCCAGCAGCCAAGTCGCCCACGGGGAGCTGTTTTTT.

This clonotype was picked up many times. Written as DNA, the CDR3 is TGTGCCAGCAGCTTAGGGACAGAAGAGACCCAGTACTTC. Translation gives CASSLGTEETQYF. The chain joins TRBV7-3 to TRBJ2-5; 7 bases map to TRBD1. Trimming at V came to 2 bases and at J to 3 bases, leaving 0 bases not matched to a gene. The germline V gene has CDR1 SGHTA and CDR2 FQGTGA. This CDR3 has 13 amino acids.

The chain joins TRBV14 to TRBJ2-4, with no clear D. V was trimmed by 2 bases and J by 0 bases, leaving 11 bases between them. CDR1 SGHDN and CDR2 FVKESK come from the germline V gene. CDR3 length: 16 amino acids. CDR3 in amino acids: CASSQSERKAKNIQYF. The CDR3 DNA reads TGTGCCAGCAGCCAATCAGAACGTAAAGCCAAAAACATTCAGTACTTC.

This clonotype was counted at least ten times. The chain's CDR3 is CSVRTGNTEAFF. The CDR3 nucleotides read TGCAGCGTCCGGACAGGGAACACTGAAGCTTTCTTT. The J gene is TRBJ1-1, the V gene TRBV29-1, with 7 nucleotides matching TRBD1. CDR1 is SQVTM and CDR2 is ANQGSEA in the germline V gene. Losses at the gene ends were 6 bases for V and 1 base for J; bases not matched to a gene: 2. The CDR3 runs 12 residues. Full variable domain (remainder filled in from reference TRBV29-1 and TRBJ1-1): SAVISQKPSRDICQRGTSLTIQCQVDSQVTMMFWYRQQPGQSLTLIATANQGSEATYESGFVIDKFPISRPNLTFSTLTVSNMSPEDSSIYLCSVRTGNTEAFFGQGTRLTVV.

The CDR3 reads CASSPSRFYGYTF. CDR3 nucleotide sequence: TGTGCCAGCAGCCCCTCCAGATTCTATGGCTACACCTTC. V usage is TRBV7-2 and J usage is TRBJ1-2; D remains ambiguous. Germline CDR1 and CDR2: SGHTA and FQGNSA. The CDR3 has 13 amino acids. Trimming took off 5 bases at V and 4 bases at J, with 11 bases between the two ends.

Many counts were recorded for this clonotype. This chain links TRBV28 with TRBJ2-5; 13 bases are shared with TRBD2. The germline gives CDR1 MDHEN, CDR2 SYDVKM. This CDR3 contains 16 residues. V lost 3 bases and J lost 3; bases outside the gene matches: 4. Here the CDR3 DNA reads TGTGCCAGCAGTTTCCGGACTAGCGGGAGAGAAGAGACCCAGTACTTC. It encodes CASSFRTSGREETQYF.